This TCR beta chain was recorded in a study of shared clonotypes between healthy human individuals. General study results and limits: Richness estimates generally favored naive over memory subsets. When compared with the clonotypes that were shared by all four sorted-subset donors, the non-shared clonotypes turned out to have lower generation probabilities.

Sequencing used immunoSEQ multiplex PCR; TCRdb keeps in-frame clones, though not all of them. The sample carries millions of clones, roughly 91% recorded once. As for this clone: Antigen specificity is unknown.

Positively selected for CCR7, the CD45RO-negative cells used as naive CD8 cells excluded terminally differentiated effector memory CD45RA+ cells. Every donor was a Caucasian adult from Nashville, Tennessee. Germline assignment: CDR1 MNHEY and CDR2 SMNVEV (reference sequence). The CDR3 totals 15 residues. J was trimmed by 3 bases and V by 3 bases; bases with no gene match: 8. V and J are TRBV27 and TRBJ2-7; 7 bases are a match to TRBD2. Sample: naive CD8+ T cells from PBMCs. This TCR derives from a man aged 18 to 30 in good health. Some clones in this sample may be carry-over from other donors' samples. CDR3 bases: TGTGCCAGCAGTTTTGGCGGGAGCTTAGGCTACGAGCAGTACTTC. Encoded protein: CASSFGGSLGYEQYF.